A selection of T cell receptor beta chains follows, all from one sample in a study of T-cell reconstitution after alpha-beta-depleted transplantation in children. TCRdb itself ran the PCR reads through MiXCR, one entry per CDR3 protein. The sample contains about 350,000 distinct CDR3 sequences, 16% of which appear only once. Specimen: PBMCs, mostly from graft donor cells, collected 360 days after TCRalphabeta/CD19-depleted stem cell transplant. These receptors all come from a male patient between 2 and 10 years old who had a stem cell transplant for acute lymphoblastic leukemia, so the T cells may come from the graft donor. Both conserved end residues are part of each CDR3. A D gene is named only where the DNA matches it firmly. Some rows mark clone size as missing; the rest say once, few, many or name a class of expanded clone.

cdr3_nt: TGTGCCACCAGTGATCGCCTCCTAGAGACCCAGTACTTC; cdr3_aa: CATSDRLLETQYF; v_call: TRBV24-1; d_call: -; clone_size: -; j_call: TRBJ2-5
cdr3_nt: TGTGCCAGCAGCGTAGATTTGATAAGCCTCGAGCAGTACTTC; cdr3_aa: CASSVDLISLEQYF; v_call: TRBV9; d_call: -; clone_size: few; j_call: TRBJ2-7
cdr3_nt: TGTGCCAGCAGCTTAGGAGGCAGGGGCCCCACAGATACGCAGTATTTT; cdr3_aa: CASSLGGRGPTDTQYF; v_call: TRBV7-2; d_call: -; clone_size: -; j_call: TRBJ2-3
cdr3_nt: TGTGCCAGCAGCCCTCGGGCAGGGGGCGCAAATGGCTACACCTTC; cdr3_aa: CASSPRAGGANGYTF; v_call: TRBV7-3; d_call: TRBD1; clone_size: few; j_call: TRBJ1-2
cdr3_nt: TGCAGCGTTGGGTCAGGACACCTAAGGTCTGGAAACACCATATATTTT; cdr3_aa: CSVGSGHLRSGNTIYF; v_call: TRBV29-1; d_call: -; clone_size: -; j_call: TRBJ1-3
cdr3_nt: TGCGCCAGCAGCCAACAGCGGTCCGGGGAGCTGTTTTTT; cdr3_aa: CASSQQRSGELFF; v_call: TRBV4-3; d_call: -; clone_size: -; j_call: TRBJ2-2
cdr3_nt: TGTGCCAGCAGTTTTTGGCTAGCGGGCAATGAGCAGTTCTTC; cdr3_aa: CASSFWLAGNEQFF; v_call: TRBV28; d_call: TRBD2; clone_size: few; j_call: TRBJ2-1
cdr3_nt: TGTGCCAGCAGTTTAAGCGAGCGGGCGTACAATGAGCAGTTCTTC; cdr3_aa: CASSLSERAYNEQFF; v_call: TRBV12-3/TRBV12-4; d_call: -; clone_size: few; j_call: TRBJ2-1
cdr3_nt: TGTGCCAGCAGCGTATGGGGTTCGGGAGAGCAGTACTTC; cdr3_aa: CASSVWGSGEQYF; v_call: TRBV9; d_call: -; clone_size: many; j_call: TRBJ2-7
cdr3_nt: TGCAGTGCTAGAGTCGCAGCTAGCGGGTCGAATGAGCAGTTCTTC; cdr3_aa: CSARVAASGSNEQFF; v_call: TRBV20-1; d_call: TRBD2; clone_size: many; j_call: TRBJ2-1
cdr3_nt: TGTGCCAGCAGGAGGACAGCGACAGACAATTCACCCCTCCACTTT; cdr3_aa: CASRRTATDNSPLHF; v_call: TRBV6-1; d_call: -; clone_size: -; j_call: TRBJ1-6
cdr3_nt: TGTGCCAGCAGTTACCTTGGACTAGCGGGAGGAAGGTTACCAGAGACCCAGTACTTC; cdr3_aa: CASSYLGLAGGRLPETQYF; v_call: TRBV6-5; d_call: TRBD2; clone_size: -; j_call: TRBJ2-5
cdr3_nt: TGCAGCGTTGAAGGGGAGACAGGGGTTTTGGAGACCCAGTACTTC; cdr3_aa: CSVEGETGVLETQYF; v_call: TRBV29-1; d_call: TRBD1; clone_size: many; j_call: TRBJ2-5
cdr3_nt: TGTGCCAGCAGCTTAAATCCAGCGCTACCCAAAGAGACCCAGTACTTC; cdr3_aa: CASSLNPALPKETQYF; v_call: TRBV7-9; d_call: -; clone_size: many; j_call: TRBJ2-5
cdr3_nt: TGCAGTGCCACGACAGGGGAGGTACTGAACACTGAAGCTTTCTTT; cdr3_aa: CSATTGEVLNTEAFF; v_call: TRBV20-1; d_call: TRBD1; clone_size: many; j_call: TRBJ1-1
cdr3_nt: TGTGCCAGCAGTCGCGACGTAGACAATGAGCAGTTCTTC; cdr3_aa: CASSRDVDNEQFF; v_call: TRBV6-6; d_call: -; clone_size: many; j_call: TRBJ2-1
cdr3_nt: TGCGCCAGCAGCTACCGACAGGGTTGGAGGTATGAGCAGTTCTTC; cdr3_aa: CASSYRQGWRYEQFF; v_call: TRBV5-1; d_call: TRBD1; clone_size: -; j_call: TRBJ2-1
cdr3_nt: TGTGCCAGCAGTTACTGGACGGGAGTGGGGGGCTCCTACGAGCAGTACTTC; cdr3_aa: CASSYWTGVGGSYEQYF; v_call: TRBV6-5; d_call: -; clone_size: -; j_call: TRBJ2-7
cdr3_nt: TGCAGTGCCGAGAGGACAGGGCGATACGAGCAGTACTTC; cdr3_aa: CSAERTGRYEQYF; v_call: TRBV20-1; d_call: TRBD1; clone_size: few; j_call: TRBJ2-7
cdr3_nt: TGTGCCAGCAGCTTCGAGGCGGGTAGGGAGCCCCAGCATTTT; cdr3_aa: CASSFEAGREPQHF; v_call: TRBV7-9; d_call: -; clone_size: few; j_call: TRBJ1-5
cdr3_nt: TGTGCCTCGAATGGGGGTTCTGGTGGTAATCAGCCCCAGCATTTT; cdr3_aa: CASNGGSGGNQPQHF; v_call: TRBV19; d_call: -; clone_size: -; j_call: TRBJ1-5
cdr3_nt: TGTGCCAGCAGTCCTCGGCCCGGAGCCCTTCTTCGCTCTGGAAACACCATATATTTT; cdr3_aa: CASSPRPGALLRSGNTIYF; v_call: TRBV6-4; d_call: -; clone_size: few; j_call: TRBJ1-3
cdr3_nt: TGTGCTAGCAGCTTAGCTGCGGGGGTAGCGGGAGAGACCCAGTACTTC; cdr3_aa: CASSLAAGVAGETQYF; v_call: TRBV7-7; d_call: TRBD2; clone_size: many; j_call: TRBJ2-5
cdr3_nt: TGTGCCAGCAGCTTGAGGGGGACTAGCGGTACAGATACGCAGTATTTT; cdr3_aa: CASSLRGTSGTDTQYF; v_call: TRBV7-2; d_call: TRBD2; clone_size: many; j_call: TRBJ2-3
cdr3_nt: TGCAGTGCTACCCTCCGACAGCGCCCGATCCCCAAAAACATTCAGTACTTC; cdr3_aa: CSATLRQRPIPKNIQYF; v_call: TRBV20-1; d_call: -; clone_size: -; j_call: TRBJ2-4
cdr3_nt: TGCGCCAGCAGCCAAGATAGGGCAGTCACAGATACGCAGTATTTT; cdr3_aa: CASSQDRAVTDTQYF; v_call: TRBV4-1; d_call: -; clone_size: -; j_call: TRBJ2-3
cdr3_nt: TGTGCCAGCAGTTACGGGCCACACAACACCGGGGAGCTGTTTTTT; cdr3_aa: CASSYGPHNTGELFF; v_call: TRBV6-5; d_call: -; clone_size: many; j_call: TRBJ2-2
cdr3_nt: TGCGCCAGCAGCCTCCCAGGGACAACCGGGGAGCTGTTTTTT; cdr3_aa: CASSLPGTTGELFF; v_call: TRBV4-1; d_call: -; clone_size: -; j_call: TRBJ2-2
cdr3_nt: TGTGCCATCACCCGCGGGAGTACGTCCTCCTCCAATGAGCAGTTCTTC; cdr3_aa: CAITRGSTSSSNEQFF; v_call: TRBV10-3; d_call: TRBD2; clone_size: few; j_call: TRBJ2-1
cdr3_nt: TGTGCCAGCAGCACCACAGGGGAGGGGGAGCAGTTCTTC; cdr3_aa: CASSTTGEGEQFF; v_call: TRBV7-3; d_call: -; clone_size: -; j_call: TRBJ2-1
cdr3_nt: TGCAGTGCAAATACCCCAGCGCTGGCAACATACGAGCAGTACTTC; cdr3_aa: CSANTPALATYEQYF; v_call: TRBV20-1; d_call: -; clone_size: few; j_call: TRBJ2-7
cdr3_nt: TGTGCCAGCAGCCAAGCTTTGGGGACAGGGGAAGGCTACACCTTC; cdr3_aa: CASSQALGTGEGYTF; v_call: TRBV3-1; d_call: TRBD1; clone_size: -; j_call: TRBJ1-2
cdr3_nt: TGTGCCAGCAGCCTAAGGGGCGGGATCGAGACCCAGTACTTC; cdr3_aa: CASSLRGGIETQYF; v_call: TRBV3-1; d_call: -; clone_size: many; j_call: TRBJ2-5
cdr3_nt: TGTGCCAGCAGGGGGGGGACAGATCCCTACAATGAGCAGTTCTTC; cdr3_aa: CASRGGTDPYNEQFF; v_call: TRBV7-9; d_call: -; clone_size: few; j_call: TRBJ2-1
cdr3_nt: TGTGCCAGCAGCCAAGCGGGGACAGTGAGCTCTGGGGCCAACGTCCTGACTTTC; cdr3_aa: CASSQAGTVSSGANVLTF; v_call: TRBV3-1; d_call: TRBD1; clone_size: -; j_call: TRBJ2-6
cdr3_nt: TGCAGTGCTAGAAGAGGGGAGGCGGGACGATCGGATACGCAGTATTTT; cdr3_aa: CSARRGEAGRSDTQYF; v_call: TRBV20-1; d_call: -; clone_size: few; j_call: TRBJ2-3
cdr3_nt: TGTGCCAGCAGCCTTCTAGCGGGAGGGGTCTACAATGAGCAGTTCTTC; cdr3_aa: CASSLLAGGVYNEQFF; v_call: TRBV27; d_call: TRBD2; clone_size: many; j_call: TRBJ2-1
cdr3_nt: TGCGCCAGCGGGCCGGGTCGTCTCAGGGAGTCAACTAATGAAAAACTGTTTTTT; cdr3_aa: CASGPGRLRESTNEKLFF; v_call: TRBV10-2; d_call: -; clone_size: -; j_call: TRBJ1-4
cdr3_nt: TGCGCCAGCAGCCCGGGACGAAATAATTCACCCCTCCACTTT; cdr3_aa: CASSPGRNNSPLHF; v_call: TRBV5-1; d_call: -; clone_size: -; j_call: TRBJ1-6
cdr3_nt: TGTGCCAGCAGGGCTGGGCCGGGAGACGTCCCAGGGAGCAATCAGCCCCAGCATTTT; cdr3_aa: CASRAGPGDVPGSNQPQHF; v_call: TRBV6-2/TRBV6-3; d_call: -; clone_size: -; j_call: TRBJ1-5
cdr3_nt: TGTGCCAGCAGTTCGAGTGCTACCGGGGAGCTGTTTTTT; cdr3_aa: CASSSSATGELFF; v_call: TRBV28; d_call: -; clone_size: many; j_call: TRBJ2-2
cdr3_nt: TGTGCCAGCAGCCGGGAGGTTACACCTCAGGCCCAGCATTTT; cdr3_aa: CASSREVTPQAQHF; v_call: TRBV7-2; d_call: -; clone_size: -; j_call: TRBJ1-5
cdr3_nt: TGTGCCAGCAGCTTAACTAGCGGGAGAGATACGCAGTATTTT; cdr3_aa: CASSLTSGRDTQYF; v_call: TRBV7-8; d_call: TRBD2; clone_size: -; j_call: TRBJ2-3
cdr3_nt: TGCAGCGTCCGCCCGCGGGGGACACCCTCGAACACCGGGGAGCTGTTTTTT; cdr3_aa: CSVRPRGTPSNTGELFF; v_call: TRBV29-1; d_call: -; clone_size: few; j_call: TRBJ2-2
cdr3_nt: TGCAGTGCTAGGCCCTATTACGGACTAGCGGGAGAAAACTACGAGCAGTACTTC; cdr3_aa: CSARPYYGLAGENYEQYF; v_call: TRBV20-1; d_call: TRBD2; clone_size: few; j_call: TRBJ2-7
cdr3_nt: TGTGCCAGCCGCAGGTTTATGAGGGAGACCCAGTACTTC; cdr3_aa: CASRRFMRETQYF; v_call: TRBV5-8; d_call: -; clone_size: -; j_call: TRBJ2-5
cdr3_nt: TGTGCCATCAGTCCACAGGGAGATCAGCCCCAGCATTTT; cdr3_aa: CAISPQGDQPQHF; v_call: TRBV10-3; d_call: -; clone_size: many; j_call: TRBJ1-5
cdr3_nt: TGCAGTGCTAGAGAACAGGGGTTCGAGCAGTACTTC; cdr3_aa: CSAREQGFEQYF; v_call: TRBV20-1; d_call: TRBD1; clone_size: -; j_call: TRBJ2-7
cdr3_nt: TGCAGCGCCTCAGGGGGCTTCGACTACGAGCAGTACTTC; cdr3_aa: CSASGGFDYEQYF; v_call: TRBV29-1; d_call: TRBD1; clone_size: -; j_call: TRBJ2-7
cdr3_nt: TGCGCCAGCAGCTTGAGTGGCAGGGAGGATGAAAAACTGTTTTTT; cdr3_aa: CASSLSGREDEKLFF; v_call: TRBV5-1; d_call: -; clone_size: few; j_call: TRBJ1-4
cdr3_nt: TGCGCCAGCAGCTCTACCTTCGGGGGCCCGAACACCGGGGAGCTGTTTTTT; cdr3_aa: CASSSTFGGPNTGELFF; v_call: TRBV5-1; d_call: -; clone_size: many; j_call: TRBJ2-2
cdr3_nt: TGCAGCGTTGAATACCCCTGGATTTGGCCGGCTCGGGCGCTATACAATGAGCAGTTCTTC; cdr3_aa: CSVEYPWIWPARALYNEQFF; v_call: TRBV29-1; d_call: -; clone_size: -; j_call: TRBJ2-1
cdr3_nt: TGCGCCAGCAGCCAAGCGGCAAGAAAAGGACAGAGTTCCTACGAGCAGTACTTC; cdr3_aa: CASSQAARKGQSSYEQYF; v_call: TRBV4-1; d_call: -; clone_size: few; j_call: TRBJ2-7
cdr3_nt: TGCGCCAGCAGCCAAGAGGCCCGGCCAGATACGCAGTATTTT; cdr3_aa: CASSQEARPDTQYF; v_call: TRBV4-3; d_call: -; clone_size: few; j_call: TRBJ2-3
cdr3_nt: TGTGCCAGCAGCGGGACAGGGGGTTACACCATATATTTT; cdr3_aa: CASSGTGGYTIYF; v_call: TRBV9; d_call: TRBD1; clone_size: -; j_call: TRBJ1-3